One sample yielded the 15 T cell receptor beta chains listed below, sequenced in a study of T cells in Graves' hyperthyroidism and ophthalmopathy. TCR beta CDR3 regions were amplified from RNA transcripts. The HTBI primer set served for first-round RT-PCR of the TCR CDR3. In TCRdb, the multiplex PCR reads were re-called with MiXCR into one record per CDR3 protein. The data contain almost 600,000 distinct CDR3 sequences, roughly 50% of them seen just once; the ten biggest clones take up more than 7.5%. Sequencing was performed on peripheral blood or thyroid tissue (not recorded which). The receptors stem from a woman younger than 35 with Graves' hyperthyroidism.

To note about this clonotype: A single base separates this from a much larger clone, so it may be a read error. The chain is built from TRBV5-1 and TRBJ1-5; 7 bases map to TRBD1. The germline CDR1 and CDR2 sequences are SGHRS and YFSETQ. This CDR3 has 15 residues. The CDR3 is CTSSLGTDLQQPQHF. CDR3 nucleotide sequence: TGCACCAGCAGCCTCGGGACAGATCTACAACAGCCCCAGCATTTT.

This rearrangement joins TRBV7-8 to TRBJ2-7, with 9 bases fitting TRBD2. The germline CDR1 and CDR2 sequences are SGHVS and FQNEAQ. The CDR3 length is 13 residues. J was trimmed by 6 bases and V by 5 bases; bases with no gene match: 5. This CDR3 reads CASSPSSGSEQYF. In DNA, the CDR3 is TGTGCCAGCAGCCCCAGTAGCGGGAGCGAGCAGTACTTC.

The rearrangement links TRBV15 to TRBJ1-4, with unresolved D. The CDR3 has 15 amino acids. V lost 0 bases and J 8 bases, leaving 13 bases between the germline ends. CDR1 LNHNV and CDR2 YYDKDF come from the germline V gene (reference sequence). CDR3 nucleotide sequence: TGTGCCACCAGCAGAGATAGGGAGGGTGGCGAAAAACTGTTTTTT. It codes for CATSRDREGGEKLFF.

This clonotype was counted ten times or more. The CDR3 DNA reads TGTGCCAGCAGCGTAGTGCAAAATACGGAGCAGTACTTC. This translates into CASSVVQNTEQYF. The chain employs TRBV9 and TRBJ2-7, with no clear D. Germline values: CDR1 SGDLS, CDR2 YYNGEE. CDR3 length equals 13 residues. V lost 0 bases to trimming and J lost 7 bases, with 11 bases between them. The full variable domain, in which reference TRBV9 and TRBJ2-7 provide the parts outside the CDR3, is DSGVTQTPKHLITATGQRVTLRCSPRSGDLSVYWYQQSLDQGLQFLIQYYNGEERAKGNILERFSAQQFPDLHSELNLSSLELGDSALYFCASSVVQNTEQYFGPGTRLTVT.

The V gene is TRBV7-9, the J gene TRBJ1-4; D uncertain. CDR1 SEHNR and CDR2 FQNEAQ come from the germline V gene (reference sequence). V gave up 4 bases and J gave up 8 bases, with 11 bases separating them. The CDR3 extends over 13 amino acids. CDR3 residues: CASSSQRGEKLFF. As DNA, the CDR3 is TGTGCCAGCAGCTCCCAGCGGGGAGAAAAACTGTTTTTT.

The J gene is TRBJ2-7, the V gene TRBV10-3; TRBD2 matches at 11 bases. The J call is in doubt because the DNA end fits TRBJ2-1 better. The CDR3 extends over 17 amino acids. CDR1 ENHRY and CDR2 SYGVKD come from the germline V gene. The CDR3 loop is CAISESLTSGTYNEQFF. For the CDR3, the DNA is TGTGCCATCAGTGAGTCGTTGACTAGCGGGACTTACAATGAGCAGTTCTTC.

Remarks on this clonotype: A much larger clone lies one base from this, so it may be a read error. The chain joins TRBV29-1 to TRBJ2-3, with 9 bases matching TRBD2. Germline V gene sequence: CDR1 SQVTM, CDR2 ANQGSEA. The CDR3 has 16 residues. The CDR3 DNA sequence: TGCAGCGTTGATGCGGTTAGCGGGAGAGGGACAGATGCGCAGTATTTT. This codes for CSVDAVSGRGTDAQYF.

This clonotype has a count of ten or more. This chain uses TRBV2 with TRBJ1-6, with 8 bases lining up with TRBD1. Trimming took 4 bases from V and 6 from J; bases not matched to a gene: 5. CDR1 and CDR2 from the germline V gene are SNHLY and FYNNEI. CDR3 length: 15 residues. CDR3 bases: TGTGCCAGCAGTGTCCAGGGGGCTAGTAATTCACCCCTCCACTTT. Encoded protein: CASSVQGASNSPLHF.

This clonotype turned up a few times. The chain carries TRBV30 and TRBJ1-2; D ambiguous. Trimming shortened V by 3 bases and J by 2 bases, and 10 bases separated the two germline ends. The CDR3 has 13 residues. The germline gives CDR1 GTSNPN, CDR2 SVGIG (reference sequence). CDR3: CAWSADGNYGYTF. In nucleotides, the CDR3 is TGTGCCTGGAGCGCCGACGGGAACTATGGCTACACCTTC.

This clonotype showed up many times. The rearrangement joins TRBV7-2 to TRBJ2-7; 7 nucleotides agree with TRBD2. V gave up 8 bases and J gave up 0 bases; unmatched junction bases: 4. Germline lookup yields CDR1 SGHTA and CDR2 FQGNSA. CDR3 size: 13 residues. CDR3 nucleotide sequence: TGTGCCAGCGGGAGGGGTTTCTCCTACGAGCAGTACTTC. It is translated as CASGRGFSYEQYF.

The rearrangement uses TRBV12-3 or TRBV12-4 and TRBJ2-3; D not certain. CDR3 length: 12 amino acids. The ends were cut back, 6 bases at V and 4 bases at J, with 8 bases in the middle. CDR3 nucleotide sequence: TGTGCCAGCAGCGTAGAGGCAGATACGCAGTATTTT. Its protein is CASSVEADTQYF.

Of note for this clonotype: The conserved phenylalanine or tryptophan is not found at the CDR3 terminus, so this likely reflects a read error. The gene calls are TRBV9 and TRBJ2-7; 7 nucleotides line up with TRBD1. CDR1 is SGDLS and CDR2 is YYNGEE in the germline V gene. The ends lost 5 bases at V and 3 bases at J; junction bases unmatched: 5. The CDR3 sequence is 13 residues long. The CDR3 sequence is CASSPGQSYEQYL. The DNA for the CDR3 is TGTGCCAGCAGTCCGGGACAGAGCTACGAGCAGTACCTC.

This clonotype was picked up many times. The chain employs TRBV14 and TRBJ1-4; D is uncertain. Germline V gene sequence: CDR1 SGHDN, CDR2 FVKESK. The length of the CDR3 is 13 residues. Trimming took 0 bases from V and 8 from J, leaving 7 bases between them. DNA of the CDR3: TGTGCCAGCAGCCAAGATTTAAGAGAAAAACTGTTTTTT. Translated: CASSQDLREKLFF.

The chain recombines TRBV29-1 with TRBJ1-2, with D hard to call. Trimming pared 3 bases from V and 4 bases from J, leaving 24 bases between. This CDR3 spans 17 amino acids. The V gene's germline CDR1 is SQVTM and CDR2 ANQGSEA. The CDR3: CSVDTPPDSSRSYGYTF. CDR3 nucleotides: TGCAGCGTTGATACCCCCCCGGACTCCTCAAGAAGCTATGGCTACACCTTC.

The genes are TRBV29-1 and TRBJ1-1; D is perhaps TRBD1 (5 bases). Looked up from germline, CDR1 is SQVTM and CDR2 is ANQGSEA. The CDR3 is 14 amino acids. The CDR3 nucleotides read TGCAGTCCTCCCAAGAGGGACCGCTACACTGAAGCTTTCTTT. Protein sequence: CSPPKRDRYTEAFF.